A selection of T cell receptor beta chains follows, all from one sample in a study of early T cells in non-severe SARS-CoV-2 infection. One entry per CDR3 protein results from TCRdb running MiXCR on the 5' RACE reads. The sample has roughly 110,000 distinct CDR3 sequences; over 8.5% are singletons. Sequences were obtained from whole blood. The receptor set was obtained from an adult who was a healthcare worker with PCR-confirmed SARS-CoV-2 infection or an uninfected control (not recorded which). CDR3s include the opening cysteine and the closing phenylalanine or tryptophan. A D gene is named only where the DNA matches it firmly. A row's size may be missing; if present it is once, few, many or a size class.

J gene: TRBJ1-1
V gene: TRBV7-2
clone size: many
D gene: NA
CDR3 protein: CASRTIQSETEAFF
CDR3 DNA: TGTGCCAGCAGAACAATACAGTCGGAAACTGAAGCTTTCTTT

J gene: TRBJ2-1
V gene: TRBV27
clone size: many
D gene: TRBD2
CDR3 protein: CASFLAGAPGYNEQFF
CDR3 DNA: TGTGCCAGCTTTCTAGCGGGAGCCCCTGGATACAATGAGCAGTTCTTC

J gene: TRBJ2-1
V gene: TRBV4-3
clone size: many
D gene: TRBD1
CDR3 protein: CASSGQGSSSYNEQFF
CDR3 DNA: TGCGCCAGCAGCGGACAGGGCTCTAGCTCCTACAATGAGCAGTTCTTC

J gene: TRBJ1-2
V gene: TRBV6-1
clone size: NA
D gene: NA
CDR3 protein: CANGGANYGYTF
CDR3 DNA: TGTGCCAACGGTGGCGCTAACTATGGCTACACCTTC

J gene: TRBJ1-1
V gene: TRBV7-9
clone size: many
D gene: NA
CDR3 protein: CASSAQTLNTEAFF
CDR3 DNA: TGTGCCAGCAGCGCCCAGACACTGAACACTGAAGCTTTCTTT

J gene: TRBJ2-5
V gene: TRBV30
clone size: NA
D gene: NA
CDR3 protein: CAWSVQLVQETQYF
CDR3 DNA: TGTGCCTGGAGTGTACAGCTGGTCCAAGAGACCCAGTACTTC

J gene: TRBJ2-7
V gene: TRBV20-1
clone size: few
D gene: TRBD1
CDR3 protein: CSAMRDSPYEQYF
CDR3 DNA: TGCAGTGCGATGAGGGACAGCCCCTACGAGCAGTACTTC

J gene: TRBJ2-2
V gene: TRBV6-2/TRBV6-3
clone size: many
D gene: NA
CDR3 protein: CASSPSFSTGELFF
CDR3 DNA: TGTGCCAGCAGCCCCTCCTTTAGTACCGGGGAGCTGTTTTTT

J gene: TRBJ2-7
V gene: TRBV7-8
clone size: many
D gene: NA
CDR3 protein: CASSLSSEQYF
CDR3 DNA: TGTGCCAGCAGCTTATCTTCCGAGCAGTACTTC

J gene: TRBJ2-6
V gene: TRBV20-1
clone size: NA
D gene: TRBD2
CDR3 protein: CSANHAGDPSGANVLTF
CDR3 DNA: TGCAGTGCTAATCATGCGGGAGACCCCTCTGGGGCCAACGTCCTGACTTTC

J gene: TRBJ2-5
V gene: TRBV6-6
clone size: few
D gene: NA
CDR3 protein: CASSFGVQETQYF
CDR3 DNA: TGTGCCAGCAGTTTCGGGGTCCAAGAGACCCAGTACTTC

J gene: TRBJ2-1
V gene: TRBV12-3/TRBV12-4
clone size: many
D gene: TRBD1
CDR3 protein: CASSPRDRQFF
CDR3 DNA: TGTGCCAGCAGTCCCCGGGACAGGCAGTTCTTC